One sample yielded the 21 T cell receptor beta chains listed below, sequenced in a study of blood T cell repertoires in COVID-19. Only in-frame clones appear in the TCRdb table, and some are missing; sequencing was by immunoSEQ multiplex PCR. The table shows over 110,000 clones, with 80% occurring only once. The sample taken for sequencing was peripheral blood. These receptors came from a man aged 65 to 85 who had recovered from COVID-19.

The chain is built from TRBV29-1 and TRBJ1-2; 8 nucleotides line up with TRBD1. CDR3 length: 16 amino acids. CDR1 is SQVTM and CDR2 is ANQGSEA in the germline V gene. The ends lost 5 bases at V and 4 bases at J; junction bases unmatched: 15. The CDR3 loop reads CSVRPGTGSSGYGYTF. As DNA, the CDR3 is TGCAGCGTTCGCCCTGGGACAGGCTCCTCCGGCTATGGCTACACCTTC.

V is TRBV5-6 and J is TRBJ2-7; possible D gene TRBD1, 5 bases. Germline loops: CDR1 SGHDT, CDR2 YYEEEE. V was cut by 2 bases and J by 2 bases, with 14 bases left in between. The CDR3 covers 15 residues. The CDR3 loop is CASSFAPDRAYEQYF. Written as DNA, the CDR3 is TGTGCCAGCAGCTTTGCTCCCGACAGAGCCTACGAGCAGTACTTC. Full variable domain (rest looked up from reference TRBV5-6 and TRBJ2-7): DAGVTQSPTHLIKTRGQQVTLRCSPKSGHDTVSWYQQALGQGPQFIFQYYEEEERQRGNFPDRFSGHQFPNYSSELNVNALLLGDSALYLCASSFAPDRAYEQYFGPGTRLTVT.

The CDR3, as DNA: TGTGCCACCAGCTCCAGACAGGGAGCCCTCCACTTT. Residues: CATSSRQGALHF. The gene calls are TRBV15 and TRBJ1-6; TRBD1 matches 7 bases. The trim removed 5 bases at V and 14 bases at J, leaving 6 bases unmatched. The CDR3 is 12 amino acids. CDR1 is LNHNV, CDR2 YYDKDF, per germline (reference sequence).

V is TRBV24-1 and J is TRBJ1-1; TRBD1 might be the D (6 bases). Germline V gene data show CDR1 as KGHDR and CDR2 as SFDVKD. Trimming removed 5 bases at V and 3 bases at J, with 9 bases between. The CDR3 is 13 residues long. The CDR3 loop is CATSAGAHTEAFF. The CDR3, as DNA: TGTGCCACCAGTGCAGGGGCCCACACTGAAGCTTTCTTT.

The chain links TRBV27 to TRBJ2-5, with a possible D match to TRBD1 (6 bases). Germline V gene data show CDR1 as MNHEY and CDR2 as SMNVEV (reference sequence). Trimming stripped 4 bases from V and 2 bases from J, with 14 bases between. This CDR3 has 15 amino acids. The CDR3 nucleotides read TGTGCCAGCAGTTCTTGGACAGACCTACAAGAGACCCAGTACTTC. It codes for CASSSWTDLQETQYF.

The CDR3 reads CASSYGGAGETQYF. In DNA form, the CDR3 reads TGTGCCAGCTCCTACGGTGGGGCTGGAGAGACCCAGTACTTC. This chain joins TRBV7-9 and TRBJ2-5; D is perhaps TRBD1 (5 bases). The CDR3 has 14 residues. Per the germline V gene, CDR1 is SEHNR and CDR2 is FQNEAQ (reference sequence). The germline V and J ends were trimmed by 8 bases and 4 bases, with 17 bases remaining between them.

About this clone: In the same sample, other DNA sequences code for this CDR3. The J gene is TRBJ2-7, the V gene TRBV11-2; D is uncertain. Germline V gene sequence: CDR1 SGHAT, CDR2 FQNNGV. The CDR3 has 13 residues. V shed 1 base and J shed 3 bases, with 7 bases lying between them. CDR3 in amino acids: CASSLASSYEQYF. The CDR3 region has the DNA TGTGCCAGCAGCTTAGCTTCCAGCTACGAGCAGTACTTC.

This clone is a singleton in its sample. J is TRBJ2-1 and V is TRBV5-1; 7 bases line up with TRBD1. The length of the CDR3 is 12 residues. V shed 5 bases and J 8 bases; nucleotides not matched to a gene: 4. Germline V gives CDR1 SGHRS, CDR2 YFSETQ. Here the CDR3 DNA reads TGCGCCAGCAGACGTGACAGGGATGAGCAGTTCTTC. Protein sequence: CASRRDRDEQFF. Complete variable domain (other parts from reference TRBV5-1 and TRBJ2-1): KAGVTQTPRYLIKTRGQQVTLSCSPISGHRSVSWYQQTPGQGLQFLFEYFSETQRNKGNFPGRFSGRQFSNSRSEMNVSTLELGDSALYLCASRRDRDEQFFGPGTRLTVL.

The gene calls are TRBV5-1 and TRBJ2-1, with 7 bases that match TRBD2. Trimming at V came to 0 bases and at J to 5 bases, leaving 20 bases not matched to a gene. This CDR3 spans 20 amino acids. The germline V gene has CDR1 SGHRS and CDR2 YFSETQ. CDR3 coding DNA: TGCGCCAGCAGCTTGGGAGGAGGGGAGGTGCGGGAGAAAGGGGACAATGAGCAGTTCTTC. Translation: CASSLGGGEVREKGDNEQFF. Complete variable domain (other parts from reference TRBV5-1 and TRBJ2-1): KAGVTQTPRYLIKTRGQQVTLSCSPISGHRSVSWYQQTPGQGLQFLFEYFSETQRNKGNFPGRFSGRQFSNSRSEMNVSTLELGDSALYLCASSLGGGEVREKGDNEQFFGPGTRLTVL.

This clone was recorded a few times. The chain employs TRBV13 and TRBJ2-1; D is unresolved. Trimming took off 5 bases at V and 5 bases at J, with 4 bases between the two ends. CDR3 length: 11 residues. Looked up from germline, CDR1 is PRHDT and CDR2 is FYEKMQ (reference sequence). The CDR3 loop reads CASSLNNEQFF. DNA of the CDR3: TGTGCCAGCAGCCTTAACAATGAGCAGTTCTTC.

The gene calls are TRBV7-9 and TRBJ2-5; 8 bases align to TRBD1. Trimming removed 4 bases from V and 1 base from J; junction bases left unmatched: 5. This CDR3 has 15 residues. Germline V CDR1 and CDR2: SEHNR, FQNEAQ (reference sequence). CDR3: CASSSTGTGQETQYF. CDR3 nucleotides: TGTGCCAGCAGCTCAACCGGGACAGGCCAAGAGACCCAGTACTTC.

V usage is TRBV7-3 and J usage is TRBJ2-1, with 9 nucleotides matching TRBD2. With 1 base clipped from V and 8 bases from J, the junction kept 9 bases outside the gene matches. CDR1 and CDR2 from the germline V gene are SGHTA and FQGTGA. This CDR3 contains 16 residues. The CDR3 DNA sequence: TGTGCCAGCAGCTTAAGGGCGGGAGGGCCACACGATGAGCAGTTCTTC. Residues: CASSLRAGGPHDEQFF.

This chain uses TRBV2 with TRBJ2-2; 7 nucleotides agree with TRBD2. CDR1 SNHLY and CDR2 FYNNEI come from the germline V gene. Germline trimming cut 2 bases from V and 9 bases from J; bases unmatched to any gene: 3. The CDR3 totals 13 residues. The CDR3 nucleotides are TGTGCCAGCAGTGAACGGGAGGCGAGGGAGCTGTTTTTT. Translating it yields CASSEREARELFF.

The chain carries TRBV5-1 and TRBJ1-1; TRBD1 aligns across 7 bases. The V gene's germline CDR1 is SGHRS and CDR2 YFSETQ. V dropped 7 bases and J dropped 3; count of bases not matched to a gene: 9. This CDR3 region has 14 residues. The CDR3 loop is CASASDRPYTEAFF. The CDR3 coding sequence is TGCGCCAGCGCTTCGGACAGGCCCTACACTGAAGCTTTCTTT.

Worth noting for this clone: Other DNA variants within this sample encode the same CDR3. This sequence joins TRBV27 and TRBJ1-5; no reliable D call. Germline loops: CDR1 MNHEY, CDR2 SMNVEV (reference sequence). Trimming stripped 2 bases from V and 4 bases from J, with 9 bases between. The CDR3 totals 14 residues. In DNA form, the CDR3 reads TGTGCCAGCAGTTTAGAACGGGGTAATCAGCCCCAGCATTTT. This codes for CASSLERGNQPQHF.

A single count supports this clone. This chain connects TRBV5-4 to TRBJ2-1; 11 nucleotides align to TRBD2. The CDR3 totals 15 residues. J lost 13 bases, V lost 5 bases, and 14 bases had no gene match. The germline gives CDR1 SGHNT, CDR2 YYREEE (reference sequence). The chain's CDR3 is CASSARVSGRARQFF. The CDR3 DNA reads as TGTGCCAGCAGTGCGCGGGTTAGCGGGAGGGCCCGACAGTTCTTC.

This chain joins TRBV7-2 and TRBJ2-2, with TRBD1 identical over 9 bases. The CDR3 sequence is 14 residues long. Trimming at V came to 4 bases and at J to 7 bases, leaving 4 bases not matched to a gene. Germline values: CDR1 SGHTA, CDR2 FQGNSA. The CDR3, as DNA: TGTGCCAGCAGCTACACAGGGGGCTACGGGGAGCTGTTTTTT. Amino acid sequence: CASSYTGGYGELFF.

CDR3 DNA sequence: TGTGCCAGCAGCTTAGTAGGGGGTAGCGGGAGTGCGGATACGCAGTATTTT. It specifies CASSLVGGSGSADTQYF. The chain couples TRBV7-2 to TRBJ2-3, with TRBD2 matching over 9 bases. With V trimmed by 1 base and J by 6 bases, 11 bases remained unmatched. The CDR3 runs to 17 residues. Looked up from germline, CDR1 is SGHTA and CDR2 is FQGNSA.

This clone was observed once. This rearrangement joins TRBV30 to TRBJ2-1; 9 bases are shared with TRBD1. From germline, CDR1 is GTSNPN and CDR2 SVGIG (reference sequence). Germline trimming cut 1 base from V and 8 bases from J; bases unmatched to any gene: 6. CDR3 length equals 14 residues. CDR3 sequence (DNA): TGTGCCTGGAGTGCGGGACAGGGTCCCGATGAGCAGTTCTTC. Translation gives CAWSAGQGPDEQFF.

The chain links TRBV7-8 to TRBJ2-1; TRBD2 is a possible D gene (5 bases). The CDR3 has 13 amino acids. The germline V gene has CDR1 SGHVS and CDR2 FQNEAQ. Trimming cost V 5 bases and J 5 bases, with 10 bases left between them. CDR3 in DNA: TGTGCCAGCAGCGCCGACTACCACAATGAGCAGTTCTTC. It codes for CASSADYHNEQFF.

The chain recombines TRBV6-2 or TRBV6-3 with TRBJ2-2; 12 bases line up with TRBD2. From germline, CDR1 is MNHEY and CDR2 SVGEGT. The V and J ends lost 5 bases and 9 bases, in that order; junction bases with no gene match: 7. The CDR3 has 15 residues. This CDR3 reads CASSTTSGRGRELFF. CDR3 coding DNA: TGTGCCAGCAGTACGACTAGCGGGAGAGGCCGGGAGCTGTTTTTT.